Reported below is one TCR beta chain. Authors' analysis steps: Amplification of reference gene primers was used by the study to estimate nucleated cell counts. TCRdb's copy holds only in-frame clones and misses some; the assay was immunoSEQ multiplex PCR. V and J calls plus clone size are reproduced from that table; the DNA served to infer D and trimming. Here the sample spans about 140,000 clones, 70% to 90% being singletons. The ends were cut back, 4 bases at V and 7 bases at J, with 6 bases in the middle. CDR1 SGHRS and CDR2 YFSETQ come from the germline V gene. This CDR3 spans 11 amino acids. This specimen comes from a study of blood T cell repertoires in COVID-19. Study information: Material from acute and convalescent COVID-19 was sourced from the United States, Italy and Spain. T cells, B-cell-depleted T cells, or PBMCs supplied cDNA or gDNA.

This clonotype was obtained from a woman in her sixties with acute or convalescent COVID-19. The sequencing input was peripheral blood. The chain has TRBV5-1 and TRBJ2-1; D call uncertain. CDR3 sequence: CASSPKNEQFF. The CDR3 DNA is TGCGCCAGCAGCCCTAAGAATGAGCAGTTCTTC.